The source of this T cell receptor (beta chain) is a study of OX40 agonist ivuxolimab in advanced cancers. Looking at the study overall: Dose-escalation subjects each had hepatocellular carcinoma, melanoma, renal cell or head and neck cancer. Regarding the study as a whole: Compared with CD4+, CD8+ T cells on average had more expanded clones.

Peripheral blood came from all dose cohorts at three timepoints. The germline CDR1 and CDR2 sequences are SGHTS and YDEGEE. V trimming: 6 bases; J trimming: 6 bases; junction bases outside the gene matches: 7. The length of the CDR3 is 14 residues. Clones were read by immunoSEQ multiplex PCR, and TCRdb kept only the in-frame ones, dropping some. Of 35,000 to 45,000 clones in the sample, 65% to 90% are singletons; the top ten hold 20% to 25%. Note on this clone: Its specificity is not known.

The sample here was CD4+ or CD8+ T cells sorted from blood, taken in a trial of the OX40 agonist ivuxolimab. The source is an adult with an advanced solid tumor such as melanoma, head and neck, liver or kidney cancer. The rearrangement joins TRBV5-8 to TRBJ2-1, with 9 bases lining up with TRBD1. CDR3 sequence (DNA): TGTGCCAGCACAAGGACAGGGGTGGTCAATGAGCAGTTCTTC. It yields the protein CASTRTGVVNEQFF.